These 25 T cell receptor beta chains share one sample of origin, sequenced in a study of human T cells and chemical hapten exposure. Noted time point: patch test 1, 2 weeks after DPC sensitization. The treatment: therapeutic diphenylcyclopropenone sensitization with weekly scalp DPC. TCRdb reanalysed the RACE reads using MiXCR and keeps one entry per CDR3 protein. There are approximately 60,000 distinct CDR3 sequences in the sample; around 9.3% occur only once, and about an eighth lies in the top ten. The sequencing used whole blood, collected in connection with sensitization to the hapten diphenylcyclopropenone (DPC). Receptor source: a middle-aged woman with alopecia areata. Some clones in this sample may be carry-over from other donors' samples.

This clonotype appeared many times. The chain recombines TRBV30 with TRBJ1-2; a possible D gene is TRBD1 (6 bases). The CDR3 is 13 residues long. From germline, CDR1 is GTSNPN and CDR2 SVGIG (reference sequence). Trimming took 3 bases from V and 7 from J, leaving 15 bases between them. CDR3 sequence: CAWSRGLSGGYTF. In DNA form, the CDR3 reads TGTGCCTGGAGCCGGGGGCTATCCGGTGGCTACACCTTC.

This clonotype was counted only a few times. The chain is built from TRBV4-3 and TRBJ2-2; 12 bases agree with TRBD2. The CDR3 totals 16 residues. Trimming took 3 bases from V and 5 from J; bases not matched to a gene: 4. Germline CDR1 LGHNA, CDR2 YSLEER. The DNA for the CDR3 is TGCGCCAGCAGCCAGGGACTAGCGGGTATTACCGGGGAGCTGTTTTTT. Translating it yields CASSQGLAGITGELFF.

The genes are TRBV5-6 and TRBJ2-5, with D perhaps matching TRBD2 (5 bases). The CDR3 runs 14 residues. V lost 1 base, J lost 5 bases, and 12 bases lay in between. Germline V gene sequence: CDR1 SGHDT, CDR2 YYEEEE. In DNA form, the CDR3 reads TGTGCCAGCAGCTTGTTTCTAGCATTTGAGACCCAGTACTTC. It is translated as CASSLFLAFETQYF.

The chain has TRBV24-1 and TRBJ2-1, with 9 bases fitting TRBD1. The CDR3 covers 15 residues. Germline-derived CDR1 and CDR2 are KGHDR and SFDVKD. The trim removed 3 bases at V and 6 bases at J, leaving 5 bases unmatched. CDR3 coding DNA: TGTGCCACCAGTGATCCCGGGACAGGGCGCAATGAGCAGTTCTTC. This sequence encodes CATSDPGTGRNEQFF.

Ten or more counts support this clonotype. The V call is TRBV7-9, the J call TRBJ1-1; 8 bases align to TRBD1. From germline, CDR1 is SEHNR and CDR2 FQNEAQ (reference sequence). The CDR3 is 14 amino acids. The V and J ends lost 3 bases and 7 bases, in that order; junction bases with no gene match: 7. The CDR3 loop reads CASSFVQGVDEAFF. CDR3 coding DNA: TGTGCCAGCAGCTTCGTACAGGGGGTTGATGAAGCTTTCTTT.

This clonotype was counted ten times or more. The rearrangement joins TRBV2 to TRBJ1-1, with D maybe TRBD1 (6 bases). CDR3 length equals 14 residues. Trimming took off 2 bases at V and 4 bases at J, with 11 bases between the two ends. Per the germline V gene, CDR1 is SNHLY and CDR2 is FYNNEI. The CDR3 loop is CASSENRVATEAFF. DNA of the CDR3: TGTGCCAGCAGTGAAAACAGGGTGGCCACTGAAGCTTTCTTT.

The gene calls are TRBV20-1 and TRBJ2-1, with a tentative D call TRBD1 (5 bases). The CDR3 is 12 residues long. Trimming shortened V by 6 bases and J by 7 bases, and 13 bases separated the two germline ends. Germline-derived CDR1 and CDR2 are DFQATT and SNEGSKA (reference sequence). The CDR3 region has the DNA TGCAGTGCCCAGGGTCAGATTAATGAGCAGTTCTTC. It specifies CSAQGQINEQFF.

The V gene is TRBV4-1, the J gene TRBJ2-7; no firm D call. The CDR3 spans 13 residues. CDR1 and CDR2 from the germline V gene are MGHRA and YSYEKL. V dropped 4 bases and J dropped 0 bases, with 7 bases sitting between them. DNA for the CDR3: TGCGCCAGCAGCCCCCTACCCTCCTACGAGCAGTACTTC. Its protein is CASSPLPSYEQYF.

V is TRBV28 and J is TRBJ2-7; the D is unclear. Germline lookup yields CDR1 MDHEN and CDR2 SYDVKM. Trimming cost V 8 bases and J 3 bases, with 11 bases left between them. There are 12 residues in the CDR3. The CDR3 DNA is TGTGCCAGCGGATCCCTGGGCTACGAGCAGTACTTC. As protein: CASGSLGYEQYF.

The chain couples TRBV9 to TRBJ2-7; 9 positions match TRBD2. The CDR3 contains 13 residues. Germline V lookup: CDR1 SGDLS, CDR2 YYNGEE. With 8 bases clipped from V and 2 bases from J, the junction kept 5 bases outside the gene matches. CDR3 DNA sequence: TGTGCCAGTTCGACTAGCGGTGCCTACGAGCAGTACTTC. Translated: CASSTSGAYEQYF.

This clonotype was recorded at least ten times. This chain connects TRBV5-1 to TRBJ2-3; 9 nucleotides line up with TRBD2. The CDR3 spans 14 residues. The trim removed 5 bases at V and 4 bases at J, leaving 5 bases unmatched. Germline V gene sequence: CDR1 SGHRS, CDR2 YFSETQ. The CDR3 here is CASRLSGGSDTQYF. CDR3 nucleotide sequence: TGCGCCAGCAGATTAAGCGGGGGGTCAGATACGCAGTATTTT. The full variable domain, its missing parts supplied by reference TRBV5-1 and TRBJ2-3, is KAGVTQTPRYLIKTRGQQVTLSCSPISGHRSVSWYQQTPGQGLQFLFEYFSETQRNKGNFPGRFSGRQFSNSRSEMNVSTLELGDSALYLCASRLSGGSDTQYFGPGTRLTVL.

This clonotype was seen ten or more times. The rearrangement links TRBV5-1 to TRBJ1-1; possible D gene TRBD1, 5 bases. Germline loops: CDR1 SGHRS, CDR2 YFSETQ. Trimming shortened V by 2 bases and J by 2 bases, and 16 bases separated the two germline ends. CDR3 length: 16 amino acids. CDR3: CASSLEIARGNTEAFF. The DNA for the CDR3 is TGCGCCAGCAGCTTAGAAATCGCGAGGGGAAACACTGAAGCTTTCTTT.

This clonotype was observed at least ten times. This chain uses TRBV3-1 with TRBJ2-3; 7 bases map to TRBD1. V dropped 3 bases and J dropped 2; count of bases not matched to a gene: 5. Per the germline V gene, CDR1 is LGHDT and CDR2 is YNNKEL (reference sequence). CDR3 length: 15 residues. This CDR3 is CASSHRQGYTDTQYF. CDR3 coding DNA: TGTGCCAGCAGCCACAGACAGGGATACACAGATACGCAGTATTTT.

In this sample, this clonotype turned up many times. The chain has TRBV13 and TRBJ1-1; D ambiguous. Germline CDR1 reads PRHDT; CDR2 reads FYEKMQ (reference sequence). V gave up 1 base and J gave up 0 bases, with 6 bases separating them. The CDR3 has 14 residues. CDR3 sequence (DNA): TGTGCCAGCAGCTTAGTCCCAATGAACACTGAAGCTTTCTTT. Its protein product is CASSLVPMNTEAFF.

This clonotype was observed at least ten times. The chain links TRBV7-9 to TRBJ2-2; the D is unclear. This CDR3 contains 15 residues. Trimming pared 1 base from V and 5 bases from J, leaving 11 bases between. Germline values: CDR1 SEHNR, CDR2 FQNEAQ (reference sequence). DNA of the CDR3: TGTGCCAGCAGCTTAGAACACCCTGGGACCGGGGAGCTGTTTTTT. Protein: CASSLEHPGTGELFF. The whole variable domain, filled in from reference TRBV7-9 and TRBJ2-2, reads DTGVSQNPRHKITKRGQNVTFRCDPISEHNRLYWYRQTLGQGPEFLTYFQNEAQLEKSRLLSDRFSAERPKGSFSTLEIQRTEQGDSAMYLCASSLEHPGTGELFFGEGSRLTVL.

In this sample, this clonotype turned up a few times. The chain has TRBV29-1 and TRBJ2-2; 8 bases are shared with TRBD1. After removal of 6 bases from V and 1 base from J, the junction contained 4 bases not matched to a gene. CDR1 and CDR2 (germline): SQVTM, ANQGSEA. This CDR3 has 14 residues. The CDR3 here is CSVVDRGNTGELFF. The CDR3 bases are TGCAGCGTGGTAGACAGGGGGAACACCGGGGAGCTGTTTTTT.

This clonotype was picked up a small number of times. The CDR3 protein is CSARDSLPRAGDPFF. The CDR3 DNA is TGCAGTGCTAGAGATTCGTTGCCCCGGGCCGGGGATCCGTTCTTT. This rearrangement joins TRBV20-1 to TRBJ1-1; D unresolved. This CDR3 is 15 amino acids long. Between the trimmed V and J ends, which lost 0 bases and 14 bases, there was a span of 25 bases. CDR1 DFQATT and CDR2 SNEGSKA come from the germline V gene (reference sequence).

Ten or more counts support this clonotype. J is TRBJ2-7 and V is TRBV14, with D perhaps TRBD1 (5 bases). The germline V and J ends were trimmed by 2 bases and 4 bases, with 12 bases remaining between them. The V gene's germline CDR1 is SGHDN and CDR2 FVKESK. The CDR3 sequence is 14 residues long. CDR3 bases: TGTGCCAGCAGCCAAAATTTGGGGCCTTACGAGCAGTACTTC. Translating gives CASSQNLGPYEQYF.

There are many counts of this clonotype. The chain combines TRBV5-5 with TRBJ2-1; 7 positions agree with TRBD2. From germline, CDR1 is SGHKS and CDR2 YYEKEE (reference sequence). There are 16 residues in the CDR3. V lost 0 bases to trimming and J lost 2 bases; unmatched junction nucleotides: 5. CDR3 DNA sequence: TGTGCCAGCAGCTTGGAAGCGGGGCCACCCTACAATGAGCAGTTCTTC. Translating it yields CASSLEAGPPYNEQFF. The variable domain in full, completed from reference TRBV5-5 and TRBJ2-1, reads DAGVTQSPTHLIKTRGQQVTLRCSPISGHKSVSWYQQVLGQGPQFIFQYYEKEERGRGNFPDRFSARQFPNYSSELNVNALLLGDSALYLCASSLEAGPPYNEQFFGPGTRLTVL.

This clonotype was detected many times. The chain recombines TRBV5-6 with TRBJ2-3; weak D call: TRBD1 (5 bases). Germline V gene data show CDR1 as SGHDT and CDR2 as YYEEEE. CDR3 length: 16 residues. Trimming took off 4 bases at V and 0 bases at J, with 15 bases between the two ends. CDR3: CASSASQGTSTDTQYF. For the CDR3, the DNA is TGTGCCAGCAGCGCGTCGCAGGGCACTAGCACAGATACGCAGTATTTT.

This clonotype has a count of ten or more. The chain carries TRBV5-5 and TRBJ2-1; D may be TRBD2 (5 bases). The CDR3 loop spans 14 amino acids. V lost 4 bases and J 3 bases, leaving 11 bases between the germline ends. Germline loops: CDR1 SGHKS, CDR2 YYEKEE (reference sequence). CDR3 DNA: TGTGCCAGCAGCCTCCGGACTGACTACAATGAGCAGTTCTTC. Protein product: CASSLRTDYNEQFF.

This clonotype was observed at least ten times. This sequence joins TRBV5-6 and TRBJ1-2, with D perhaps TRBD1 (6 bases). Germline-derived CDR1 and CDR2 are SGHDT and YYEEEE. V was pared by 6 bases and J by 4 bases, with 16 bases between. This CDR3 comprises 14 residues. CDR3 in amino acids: CASTPRGVGYGYTF. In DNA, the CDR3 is TGTGCCAGCACCCCTAGGGGGGTAGGCTATGGCTACACCTTC. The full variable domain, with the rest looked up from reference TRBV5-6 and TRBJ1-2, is DAGVTQSPTHLIKTRGQQVTLRCSPKSGHDTVSWYQQALGQGPQFIFQYYEEEERQRGNFPDRFSGHQFPNYSSELNVNALLLGDSALYLCASTPRGVGYGYTFGSGTRLTVV.

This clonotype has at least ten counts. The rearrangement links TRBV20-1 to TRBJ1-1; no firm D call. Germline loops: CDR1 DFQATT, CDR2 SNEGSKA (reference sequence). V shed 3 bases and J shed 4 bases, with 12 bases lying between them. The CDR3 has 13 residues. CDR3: CSARDGRSTEAFF. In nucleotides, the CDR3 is TGCAGTGCTAGGGACGGACGGAGCACTGAAGCTTTCTTT.

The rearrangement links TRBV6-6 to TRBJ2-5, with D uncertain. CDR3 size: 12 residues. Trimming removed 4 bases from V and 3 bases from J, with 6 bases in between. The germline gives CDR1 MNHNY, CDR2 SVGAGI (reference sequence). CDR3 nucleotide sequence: TGTGCCAGCAGTTCGGCGGAAGAGACCCAGTACTTC. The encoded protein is CASSSAEETQYF.

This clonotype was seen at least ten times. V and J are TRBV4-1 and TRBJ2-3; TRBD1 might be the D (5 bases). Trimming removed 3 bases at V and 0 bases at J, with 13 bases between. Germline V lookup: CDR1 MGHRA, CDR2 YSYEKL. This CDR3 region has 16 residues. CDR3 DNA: TGCGCCAGCAGCCACCCGGACATCCTTAGCACAGATACGCAGTATTTT. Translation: CASSHPDILSTDTQYF.